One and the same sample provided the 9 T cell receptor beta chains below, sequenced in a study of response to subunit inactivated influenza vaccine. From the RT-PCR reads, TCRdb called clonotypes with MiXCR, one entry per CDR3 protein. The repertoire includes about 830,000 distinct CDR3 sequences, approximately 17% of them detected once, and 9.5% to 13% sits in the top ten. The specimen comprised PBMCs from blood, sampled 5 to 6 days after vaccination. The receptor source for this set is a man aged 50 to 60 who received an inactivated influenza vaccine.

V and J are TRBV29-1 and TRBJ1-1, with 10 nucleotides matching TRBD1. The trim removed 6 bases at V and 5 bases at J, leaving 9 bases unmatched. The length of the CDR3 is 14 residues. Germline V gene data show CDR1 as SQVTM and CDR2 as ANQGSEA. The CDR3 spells CSVSDRGLRTEAFF. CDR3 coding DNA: TGCAGCGTGTCTGACAGGGGGCTTCGAACTGAAGCTTTCTTT.

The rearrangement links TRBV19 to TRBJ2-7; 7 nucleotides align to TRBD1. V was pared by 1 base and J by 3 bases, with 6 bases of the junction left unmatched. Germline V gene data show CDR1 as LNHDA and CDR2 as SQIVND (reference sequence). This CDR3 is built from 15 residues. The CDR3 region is CASSIGTGEYYEQYF. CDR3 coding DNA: TGTGCCAGTAGTATAGGGACAGGAGAGTACTACGAGCAGTACTTC.

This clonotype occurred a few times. CDR3 DNA sequence: TGTGCCAGCAGAGACAGGTTCTCCTACGAGCAGTACTTC. It translates to CASRDRFSYEQYF. The chain employs TRBV6-1 and TRBJ2-7; D is possibly TRBD1 (6 bases). CDR3 length: 13 amino acids. Trimming took off 6 bases at V and 0 bases at J, with 9 bases between the two ends. CDR1 MNHNS and CDR2 SASEGT come from the germline V gene.

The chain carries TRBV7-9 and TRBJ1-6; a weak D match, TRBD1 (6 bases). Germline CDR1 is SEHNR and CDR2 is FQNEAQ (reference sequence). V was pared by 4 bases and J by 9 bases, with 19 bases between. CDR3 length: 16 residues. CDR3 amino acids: CASSYGTLTQGSPLHF. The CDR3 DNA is TGTGCCAGCAGCTACGGGACCTTAACACAGGGTTCACCCCTCCACTTT.

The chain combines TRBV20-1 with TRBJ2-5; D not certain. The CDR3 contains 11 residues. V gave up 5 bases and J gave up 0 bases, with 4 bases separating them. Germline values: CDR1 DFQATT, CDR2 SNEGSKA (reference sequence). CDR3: CSAANQETQYF. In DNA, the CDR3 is TGCAGTGCTGCCAACCAAGAGACCCAGTACTTC.

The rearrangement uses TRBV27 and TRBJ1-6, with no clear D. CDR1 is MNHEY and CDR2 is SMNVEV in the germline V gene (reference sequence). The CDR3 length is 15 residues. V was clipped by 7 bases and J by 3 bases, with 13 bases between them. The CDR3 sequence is CASKPDLYYNSPLHF. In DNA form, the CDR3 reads TGTGCCAGCAAACCAGACTTATACTATAATTCACCCCTCCACTTT.

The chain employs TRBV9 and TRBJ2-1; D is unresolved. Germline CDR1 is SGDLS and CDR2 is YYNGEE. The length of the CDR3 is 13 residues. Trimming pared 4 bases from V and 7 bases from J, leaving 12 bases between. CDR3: CASSRALENEQFF. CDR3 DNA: TGTGCCAGCAGCAGGGCGCTTGAGAATGAGCAGTTCTTC.

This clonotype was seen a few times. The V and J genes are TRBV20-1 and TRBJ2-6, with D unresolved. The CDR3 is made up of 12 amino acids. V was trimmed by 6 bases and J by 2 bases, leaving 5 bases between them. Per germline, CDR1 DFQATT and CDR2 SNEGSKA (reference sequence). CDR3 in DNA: TGCAGTGCCCCAGCTGGGGCCAACGTCCTGACTTTC. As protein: CSAPAGANVLTF.

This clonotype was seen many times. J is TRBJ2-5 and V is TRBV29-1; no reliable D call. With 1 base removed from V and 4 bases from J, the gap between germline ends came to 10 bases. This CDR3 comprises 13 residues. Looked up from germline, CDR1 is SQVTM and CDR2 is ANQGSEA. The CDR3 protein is CSVEGRGVETQYF. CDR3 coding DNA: TGCAGCGTTGAAGGACGCGGCGTAGAGACCCAGTACTTC.